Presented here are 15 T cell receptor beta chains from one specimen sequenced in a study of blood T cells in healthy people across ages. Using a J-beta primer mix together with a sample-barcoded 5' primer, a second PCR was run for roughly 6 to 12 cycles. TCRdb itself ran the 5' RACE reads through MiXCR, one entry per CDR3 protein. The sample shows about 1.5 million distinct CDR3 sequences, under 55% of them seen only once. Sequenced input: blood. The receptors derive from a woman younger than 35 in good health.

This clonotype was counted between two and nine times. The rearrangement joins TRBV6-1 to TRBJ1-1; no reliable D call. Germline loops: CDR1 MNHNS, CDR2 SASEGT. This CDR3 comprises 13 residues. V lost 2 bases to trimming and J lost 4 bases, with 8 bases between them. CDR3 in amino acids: CASSETVGTEAFF. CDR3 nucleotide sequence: TGTGCCAGCAGTGAAACTGTGGGCACTGAAGCTTTCTTT.

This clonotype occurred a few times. The CDR3 reads CASSGDSRYEQYF. As DNA, the CDR3 is TGTGCCAGCAGTGGAGACAGTCGGTACGAGCAGTACTTC. The chain carries TRBV28 and TRBJ2-7, with a weak D call TRBD1 (5 bases). Trimming shortened V by 5 bases and J by 4 bases, and 12 bases separated the two germline ends. The CDR3 has 13 residues. The V gene's germline CDR1 is MDHEN and CDR2 SYDVKM.

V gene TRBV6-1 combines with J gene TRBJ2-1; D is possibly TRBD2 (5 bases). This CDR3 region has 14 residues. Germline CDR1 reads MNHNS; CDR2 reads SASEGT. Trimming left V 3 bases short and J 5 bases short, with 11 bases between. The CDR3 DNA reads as TGTGCCAGCAGTGAGGGAGACTGGGACAATGAGCAGTTCTTC. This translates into CASSEGDWDNEQFF.

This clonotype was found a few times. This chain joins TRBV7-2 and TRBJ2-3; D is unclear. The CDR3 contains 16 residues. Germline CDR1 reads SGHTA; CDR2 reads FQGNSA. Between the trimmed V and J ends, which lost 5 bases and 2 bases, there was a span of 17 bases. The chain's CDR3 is CASSVDQVRTTDTQYF. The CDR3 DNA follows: TGTGCCAGCAGCGTGGACCAAGTTAGGACCACAGATACGCAGTATTTT.

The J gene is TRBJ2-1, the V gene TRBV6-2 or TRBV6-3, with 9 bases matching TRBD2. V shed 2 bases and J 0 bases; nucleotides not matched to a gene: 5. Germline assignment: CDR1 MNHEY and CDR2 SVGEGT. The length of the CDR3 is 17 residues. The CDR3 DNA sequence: TGTGCCAGCAGTTACCGTAGCGGGAGAGACTCCTACAATGAGCAGTTCTTC. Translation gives CASSYRSGRDSYNEQFF.

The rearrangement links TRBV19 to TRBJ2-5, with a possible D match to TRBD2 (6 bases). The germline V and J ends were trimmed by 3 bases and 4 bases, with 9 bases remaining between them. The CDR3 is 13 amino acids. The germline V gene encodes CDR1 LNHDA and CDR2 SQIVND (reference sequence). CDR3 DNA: TGTGCCAGTAGTATTATCGGGAGAGAGACCCAGTACTTC. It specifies CASSIIGRETQYF.

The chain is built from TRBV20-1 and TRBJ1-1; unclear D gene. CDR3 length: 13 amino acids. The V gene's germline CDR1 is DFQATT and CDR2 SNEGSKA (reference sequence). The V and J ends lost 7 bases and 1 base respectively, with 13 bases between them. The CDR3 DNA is TGCAGTGTAAGGTCAGCGGGGAACACTGAAGCTTTCTTT. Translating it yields CSVRSAGNTEAFF.

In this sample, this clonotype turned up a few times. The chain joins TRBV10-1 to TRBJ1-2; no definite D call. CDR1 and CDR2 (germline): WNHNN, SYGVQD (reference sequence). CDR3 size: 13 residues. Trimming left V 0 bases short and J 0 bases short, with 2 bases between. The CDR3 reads CASSESTNYGYTF. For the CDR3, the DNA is TGCGCCAGCAGTGAGTCGACTAACTATGGCTACACCTTC.

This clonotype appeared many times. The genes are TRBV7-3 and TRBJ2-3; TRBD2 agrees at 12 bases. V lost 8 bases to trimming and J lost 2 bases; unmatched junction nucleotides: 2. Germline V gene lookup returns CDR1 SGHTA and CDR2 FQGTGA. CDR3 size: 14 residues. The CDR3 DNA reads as TGTGCCAGCGGGACTAGCGGGCTCACAGATACGCAGTATTTT. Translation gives CASGTSGLTDTQYF.

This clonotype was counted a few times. The CDR3 region is CASSRLNGGTYGYTF. The CDR3 region has the DNA TGCGCCAGCAGCCGTCTAAATGGGGGCACCTATGGCTACACCTTC. V is TRBV4-3 and J is TRBJ1-2; D is perhaps TRBD1 (6 bases). This CDR3 region has 15 residues. The germline gives CDR1 LGHNA, CDR2 YSLEER. Trimming stripped 4 bases from V and 4 bases from J, with 16 bases between.

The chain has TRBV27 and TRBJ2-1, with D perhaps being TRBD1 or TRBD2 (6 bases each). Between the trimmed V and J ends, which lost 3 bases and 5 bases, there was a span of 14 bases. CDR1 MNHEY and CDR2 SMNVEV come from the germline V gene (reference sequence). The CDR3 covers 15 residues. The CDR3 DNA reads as TGTGCCAGCAGTTTTAGAAGGGGGGCCCACAATGAGCAGTTCTTC. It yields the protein CASSFRRGAHNEQFF.

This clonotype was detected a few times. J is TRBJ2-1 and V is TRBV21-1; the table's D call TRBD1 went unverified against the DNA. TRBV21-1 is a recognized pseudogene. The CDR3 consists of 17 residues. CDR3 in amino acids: CASSKVGLERAYNEQFF. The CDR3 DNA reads TGTGCCAGCAGCAAAGTTGGACTGGAAAGGGCTTACAATGAGCAGTTCTTC.

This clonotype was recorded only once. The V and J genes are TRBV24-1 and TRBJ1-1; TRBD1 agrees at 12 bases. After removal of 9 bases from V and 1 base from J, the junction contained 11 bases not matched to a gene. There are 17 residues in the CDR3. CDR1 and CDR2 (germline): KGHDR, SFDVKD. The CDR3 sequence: CATQTSGTGGTNTEAFF. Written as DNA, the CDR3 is TGTGCCACCCAAACCTCCGGGACAGGGGGCACGAACACTGAAGCTTTCTTT.

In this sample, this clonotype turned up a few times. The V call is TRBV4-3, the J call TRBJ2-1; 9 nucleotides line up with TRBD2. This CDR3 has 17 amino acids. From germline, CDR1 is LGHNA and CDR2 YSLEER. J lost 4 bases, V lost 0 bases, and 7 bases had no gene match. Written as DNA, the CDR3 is TGCGCCAGCAGCCAAGATCGGGGCGGGGGGGCATACAATGAGCAGTTCTTC. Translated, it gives CASSQDRGGGAYNEQFF.

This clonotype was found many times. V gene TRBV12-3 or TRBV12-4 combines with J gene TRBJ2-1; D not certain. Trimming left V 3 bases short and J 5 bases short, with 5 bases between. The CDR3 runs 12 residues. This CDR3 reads CASSFPNNEQFF. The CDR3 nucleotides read TGTGCCAGCAGTTTCCCAAACAATGAGCAGTTCTTC.